Listed below are T cell receptor beta chains from one sample, sequenced in a study of T cells in tumors after PD-1 blockade. Only in-frame clones appear in the TCRdb table, and some are missing; sequencing was by immunoSEQ multiplex PCR. The table lists about 33,000 clones, around 80% of them singletons, with roughly 40% in the top ten. The sample here was PBMCs, taken before anti-PD-1 treatment. The receptors stem from a human donor with basal cell carcinoma. Each CDR3 is given with its conserved first and last residue. The order of the fields is V gene, D gene, J gene, clone size, CDR3 DNA, CDR3 protein. A D gene is named only where the DNA matches it firmly. The size field is filled for only some rows; it gives once, few, many or a size class.

v_call: TRBV5-4
d_call: TRBD1
j_call: TRBJ2-7
clone_size: .
cdr3_nt: TGTGCCAGCAGCTTGGCCGGGACAGGGGACTACGAGCAGTACTTC
cdr3_aa: CASSLAGTGDYEQYF

v_call: TRBV6-4
d_call: TRBD2
j_call: TRBJ2-1
clone_size: .
cdr3_nt: TGTGCCAGCAGTGTTAGCGGGGAAGGACATGAGCAGTTCTTC
cdr3_aa: CASSVSGEGHEQFF

v_call: TRBV29-1
d_call: TRBD1
j_call: TRBJ1-1
clone_size: .
cdr3_nt: TGCAGCGTTGAAAACACAGGGGGCGCGTATGGTGCTTTCTTT
cdr3_aa: CSVENTGGAYGAFF

v_call: TRBV27
d_call: .
j_call: TRBJ1-1
clone_size: few
cdr3_nt: TGTGCCAGCAGTCCTACCAGACGGGCTACTGAAGCTTTCTTT
cdr3_aa: CASSPTRRATEAFF

v_call: TRBV29-1
d_call: .
j_call: TRBJ1-1
clone_size: .
cdr3_nt: TGCAGCGTCCGGGACCCACGGTTCACGAACACTGAAGCTTTCTTT
cdr3_aa: CSVRDPRFTNTEAFF

v_call: TRBV29-1
d_call: .
j_call: TRBJ2-1
clone_size: .
cdr3_nt: TGCAGCGTTGCAGAGGACCGGGAGCAGTTCTTC
cdr3_aa: CSVAEDREQFF

v_call: TRBV6-4
d_call: .
j_call: TRBJ1-2
clone_size: .
cdr3_nt: TGTGCCAGCAGACCGGACAGTTTTAACTATGGCTACACCTTC
cdr3_aa: CASRPDSFNYGYTF

v_call: TRBV11-3
d_call: TRBD2
j_call: TRBJ2-1
clone_size: .
cdr3_nt: TGTGCCAGCAGTTCCCTTCTAGCGGACAATGAGCAGTTCTTC
cdr3_aa: CASSSLLADNEQFF

v_call: TRBV4-3
d_call: .
j_call: TRBJ2-7
clone_size: .
cdr3_nt: TGCGCCAGCAGCCAGACTCTCAGCGGCGAGCAGTACTTC
cdr3_aa: CASSQTLSGEQYF

v_call: TRBV27
d_call: .
j_call: TRBJ1-2
clone_size: .
cdr3_nt: TGTGCCAGCAGTGAGGTGGGGGCCTTGGGCTATGGCTACACCTTC
cdr3_aa: CASSEVGALGYGYTF

v_call: TRBV4-2
d_call: TRBD2
j_call: TRBJ2-7
clone_size: .
cdr3_nt: TGTGCCAGCAGCCAAGACGGGGGACTAGCCTACGAGCAGTACTTC
cdr3_aa: CASSQDGGLAYEQYF

v_call: TRBV27
d_call: TRBD1
j_call: TRBJ1-1
clone_size: .
cdr3_nt: TGTGCCAGCAGTTTCTCAACTTCCGTGACAGGGGGCAGGGATGAAGCTTTCTTT
cdr3_aa: CASSFSTSVTGGRDEAFF

v_call: TRBV9
d_call: TRBD2
j_call: TRBJ2-7
clone_size: few
cdr3_nt: TGTGCCAGCAGCGTAGGACTAGCGGGCTACGAGCAGTACTTC
cdr3_aa: CASSVGLAGYEQYF

v_call: TRBV19
d_call: .
j_call: TRBJ2-1
clone_size: once
cdr3_nt: TGTGCCAGTAGTCTGGACCCGTCTGGAGAGCAGTTCTTC
cdr3_aa: CASSLDPSGEQFF

v_call: TRBV25-1
d_call: .
j_call: TRBJ2-1
clone_size: .
cdr3_nt: TGTGCCAGCAGTGAAGCCGTAGATGAGCAGTTCTTC
cdr3_aa: CASSEAVDEQFF

v_call: TRBV6-2/TRBV6-3
d_call: .
j_call: TRBJ1-5
clone_size: .
cdr3_nt: TGTGCCAGCAGTTACTCGGCGTATCGGGGGGGCCAGCCCCAGCATTTT
cdr3_aa: CASSYSAYRGGQPQHF

v_call: TRBV7-8
d_call: .
j_call: TRBJ1-5
clone_size: .
cdr3_nt: TGTGCCAGCAGCCAAGGACAGTTAATCAATCAGCCCCAGCATTTT
cdr3_aa: CASSQGQLINQPQHF

v_call: TRBV30
d_call: .
j_call: TRBJ2-2
clone_size: .
cdr3_nt: TGTGCCTGGAGTGTACCCAGCGGGGAGCTGTTTTTT
cdr3_aa: CAWSVPSGELFF

v_call: TRBV3-1/TRBV3-2
d_call: .
j_call: TRBJ2-6
clone_size: .
cdr3_nt: TGTGCCAGCAGCCGAAGGGCTTCTGGGGCCAACGTCCTGACTTTC
cdr3_aa: CASSRRASGANVLTF

v_call: TRBV6-5
d_call: .
j_call: TRBJ1-1
clone_size: .
cdr3_nt: TGTGCCAGCACCAAGGCGAGGAACACTGAAGCTTTCTTT
cdr3_aa: CASTKARNTEAFF

v_call: TRBV11-3
d_call: TRBD2
j_call: TRBJ2-1
clone_size: .
cdr3_nt: TGTGCCAGCAGCCGCGGACTAGCGGGAGTCGATGAGCAGTTCTTC
cdr3_aa: CASSRGLAGVDEQFF

v_call: TRBV7-9
d_call: TRBD1
j_call: TRBJ1-1
clone_size: .
cdr3_nt: TGTGCCAGCGGGACGGGACAGTCTTGGGACACTGAAGCTTTCTTT
cdr3_aa: CASGTGQSWDTEAFF

v_call: TRBV5-1
d_call: TRBD2
j_call: TRBJ2-6
clone_size: .
cdr3_nt: TGCGCCAGCAGCCACGGACTAGCGGGAGGTAGGGGGGCCAACGTCCTGACTTTC
cdr3_aa: CASSHGLAGGRGANVLTF

v_call: TRBV18
d_call: .
j_call: TRBJ1-5
clone_size: .
cdr3_nt: TGTGCCAGCTCACGGACAGAAAATAGCAATCAGCCCCAGCATTTT
cdr3_aa: CASSRTENSNQPQHF

v_call: TRBV6-2/TRBV6-3
d_call: TRBD2
j_call: TRBJ2-1
clone_size: .
cdr3_nt: TGTGCCAGCAGGCCTTCTTTAGCGGGAGCGTCCAATGAGCAGTTCTTC
cdr3_aa: CASRPSLAGASNEQFF

v_call: TRBV24-1
d_call: TRBD2
j_call: TRBJ2-1
clone_size: .
cdr3_nt: TGTGCCACCAGTGACAGGGGGCTAGCGGGAGGTAGCTACAATGAGCAGTTCTTC
cdr3_aa: CATSDRGLAGGSYNEQFF

v_call: TRBV5-4
d_call: TRBD2
j_call: TRBJ2-7
clone_size: .
cdr3_nt: TGTGCCAGCAGCCGTAGCGGGGGGGGGCCCTACGAGCAGTACTTC
cdr3_aa: CASSRSGGGPYEQYF

v_call: TRBV18
d_call: .
j_call: TRBJ1-2
clone_size: once
cdr3_nt: TGTGCCAGCTCACCACAGGGGGGGGCTGACTATGGCTACACCTTC
cdr3_aa: CASSPQGGADYGYTF

v_call: TRBV30
d_call: TRBD2
j_call: TRBJ2-1
clone_size: .
cdr3_nt: TGTGCCTGGAGTATTCCGGGGACTAGCGCTTTCCAGAAGGTCTTC
cdr3_aa: CAWSIPGTSAFQKVF

v_call: TRBV5-1
d_call: .
j_call: TRBJ2-5
clone_size: .
cdr3_nt: TGCGCCAGCAGCTTGGGCGCGGGGGCAGGTGAGACCCAGTACTTC
cdr3_aa: CASSLGAGAGETQYF

v_call: TRBV27
d_call: .
j_call: TRBJ2-7
clone_size: few
cdr3_nt: TGTGCCCTCACCGGCGGCAGGGCCCACGAGCAGTACTTC
cdr3_aa: CALTGGRAHEQYF

v_call: TRBV10-3
d_call: .
j_call: TRBJ1-1
clone_size: once
cdr3_nt: TGTGCCATCAGTGAGGACCGGGGGGAAGCTTTCTTT
cdr3_aa: CAISEDRGEAFF

v_call: TRBV9
d_call: TRBD2
j_call: TRBJ2-2
clone_size: .
cdr3_nt: TGTGCCAGCAGCGTAGGGGGACTAGCGGGTACCGGGGAGCTGTTTTTT
cdr3_aa: CASSVGGLAGTGELFF

v_call: TRBV10-3
d_call: TRBD1
j_call: TRBJ2-3
clone_size: once
cdr3_nt: TGTGCCATCAGTGGGACAGGGGGCCATAGCACAGATACGCAGTATTTT
cdr3_aa: CAISGTGGHSTDTQYF

v_call: TRBV7-3
d_call: TRBD1
j_call: TRBJ1-2
clone_size: .
cdr3_nt: TGTGCCAGCAGCGCAACGCATCGACAGGGCTTAGATGGCTACACCTTC
cdr3_aa: CASSATHRQGLDGYTF

v_call: TRBV19
d_call: .
j_call: TRBJ2-7
clone_size: .
cdr3_nt: TGTGCCAGTAGCCGCTCGGGGGTGACCACTACCTACGAGCAGTACTTC
cdr3_aa: CASSRSGVTTTYEQYF

v_call: TRBV7-9
d_call: TRBD2
j_call: TRBJ2-5
clone_size: once
cdr3_nt: TGTGCCAGCAGCCCCGGGACTAGCGAAGGGACCCAGTACTTC
cdr3_aa: CASSPGTSEGTQYF

v_call: TRBV5-1
d_call: .
j_call: TRBJ2-5
clone_size: .
cdr3_nt: TGCGCCAGCAGCCCCCTAGAGGGACAAGAGACCCAGTACTTC
cdr3_aa: CASSPLEGQETQYF

v_call: TRBV2
d_call: .
j_call: TRBJ2-7
clone_size: .
cdr3_nt: TGTGCCAGCAGTGAGAGCTCCTACGAGCAGTACTTC
cdr3_aa: CASSESSYEQYF

v_call: TRBV2
d_call: TRBD1
j_call: TRBJ2-2
clone_size: .
cdr3_nt: TGTGCCAGCGGGACAGGGTCGACCGGGGAGCTGTTTTTT
cdr3_aa: CASGTGSTGELFF

v_call: TRBV7-2
d_call: .
j_call: TRBJ1-5
clone_size: .
cdr3_nt: TGTGCCAGCAGCTCGGACAGTAGCAATCAGCCCCAGCATTTT
cdr3_aa: CASSSDSSNQPQHF

v_call: TRBV5-8
d_call: .
j_call: TRBJ1-1
clone_size: .
cdr3_nt: TGTGCCAGCAGCTTGTTTGGCGGTAAGGGGGGAATGAACACTGAAGCTTTCTTT
cdr3_aa: CASSLFGGKGGMNTEAFF

v_call: TRBV6-5
d_call: TRBD2
j_call: TRBJ2-5
clone_size: .
cdr3_nt: TGTGCCAGCAGTTACTCTAGCGGGAGAGAGACCCAGTACTTC
cdr3_aa: CASSYSSGRETQYF

v_call: TRBV15
d_call: .
j_call: TRBJ2-1
clone_size: few
cdr3_nt: TGTGCCACCAGCAGAGCCGGACAGTACCAGAATGAGCAGTTCTTC
cdr3_aa: CATSRAGQYQNEQFF

v_call: TRBV9
d_call: TRBD2
j_call: TRBJ2-3
clone_size: .
cdr3_nt: TGTGCCAGCAGTGCCGGGGGGTGGCCGGGACTAGGAACAGATACGCAGTATTTT
cdr3_aa: CASSAGGWPGLGTDTQYF

v_call: TRBV7-2
d_call: .
j_call: TRBJ2-2
clone_size: .
cdr3_nt: TGTGCCAGCAGGCTAAGCGTGGTGAACACCGGGGAGCTGTTTTTT
cdr3_aa: CASRLSVVNTGELFF

v_call: TRBV7-9
d_call: .
j_call: TRBJ1-4
clone_size: few
cdr3_nt: TGTGCCAGCAGCCGAGTTGGGACAACAGAAAAACTGTTTTTT
cdr3_aa: CASSRVGTTEKLFF

v_call: TRBV2
d_call: TRBD1
j_call: TRBJ1-5
clone_size: .
cdr3_nt: TGTGCCAGCAGTAAGGACAGGGTAGGGGCGAGTCAGCCCCAGCATTTT
cdr3_aa: CASSKDRVGASQPQHF

v_call: TRBV29-1
d_call: .
j_call: TRBJ2-3
clone_size: .
cdr3_nt: TGCAGCGTTGCGTCGCAGGGCAGGAGAGATACGCAGTATTTT
cdr3_aa: CSVASQGRRDTQYF

v_call: TRBV14
d_call: .
j_call: TRBJ2-1
clone_size: .
cdr3_nt: TGTGCCAGCAGCCAAGGTGAGAACTCCTACAATGAGCAGTTCTTC
cdr3_aa: CASSQGENSYNEQFF